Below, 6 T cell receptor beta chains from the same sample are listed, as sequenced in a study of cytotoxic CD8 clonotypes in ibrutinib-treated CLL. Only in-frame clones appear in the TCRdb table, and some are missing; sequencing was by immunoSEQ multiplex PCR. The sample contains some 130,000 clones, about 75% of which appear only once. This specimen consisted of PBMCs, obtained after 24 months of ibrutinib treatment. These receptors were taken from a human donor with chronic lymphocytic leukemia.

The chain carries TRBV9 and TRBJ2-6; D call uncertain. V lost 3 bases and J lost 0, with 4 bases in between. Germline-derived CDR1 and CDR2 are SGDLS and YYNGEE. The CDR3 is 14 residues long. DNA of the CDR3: TGTGCCAGCAGCGGGGACTCTGGGGCCAACGTCCTGACTTTC. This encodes CASSGDSGANVLTF.

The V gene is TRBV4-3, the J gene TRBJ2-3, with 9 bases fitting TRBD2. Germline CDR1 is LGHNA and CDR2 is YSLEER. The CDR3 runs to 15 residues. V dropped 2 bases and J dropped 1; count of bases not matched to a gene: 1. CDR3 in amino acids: CASSQRTSGTDTQYF. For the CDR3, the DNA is TGCGCCAGCAGCCAACGGACTAGCGGCACAGATACGCAGTATTTT.

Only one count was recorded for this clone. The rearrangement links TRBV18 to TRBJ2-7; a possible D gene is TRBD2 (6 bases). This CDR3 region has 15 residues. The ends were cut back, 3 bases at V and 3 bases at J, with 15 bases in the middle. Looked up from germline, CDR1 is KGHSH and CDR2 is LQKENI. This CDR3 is CASSPAGTSFYEQYF. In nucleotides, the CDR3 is TGTGCCAGCTCACCCGCCGGGACTTCCTTCTACGAGCAGTACTTC.

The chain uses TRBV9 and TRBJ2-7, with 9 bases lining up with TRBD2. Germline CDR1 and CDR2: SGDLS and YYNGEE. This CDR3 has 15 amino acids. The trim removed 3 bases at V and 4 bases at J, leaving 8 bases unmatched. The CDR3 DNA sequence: TGTGCCAGCAGCGCCGGTGGGGCGGGAGGGTACGAGCAGTACTTC. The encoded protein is CASSAGGAGGYEQYF.

The CDR3, as DNA: TGTGCCAGCAGCTTAGGGGCTGCGGGGGCGAGCTCCTACGAGCAGTACTTC. Protein sequence: CASSLGAAGASSYEQYF. This sequence joins TRBV7-6 and TRBJ2-7; tentatively, D is TRBD2 (7 bases). V lost 1 base, J lost 0 bases, and 16 bases lay in between. CDR3 length equals 17 residues. CDR1 SGHVS and CDR2 FNYEAQ come from the germline V gene.

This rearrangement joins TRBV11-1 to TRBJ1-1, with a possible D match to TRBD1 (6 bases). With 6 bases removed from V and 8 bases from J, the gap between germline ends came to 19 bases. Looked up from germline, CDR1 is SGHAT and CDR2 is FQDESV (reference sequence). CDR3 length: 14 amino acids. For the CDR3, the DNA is TGTGCCAGCAGGGCCCCCAACAGGGAAAACGAAGCTTTCTTT. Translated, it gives CASRAPNRENEAFF. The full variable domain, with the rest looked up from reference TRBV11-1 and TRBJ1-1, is EAEVAQSPRYKITEKSQAVAFWCDPISGHATLYWYRQILGQGPELLVQFQDESVVDDSQLPKDRFSAERLKGVDSTLKIQPAELGDSAMYLCASRAPNRENEAFFGQGTRLTVV.